One and the same sample provided the 14 T cell receptor beta chains below, sequenced in a study of CD8 T cells in ankylosing spondylitis. MiXCR was run by TCRdb on the 5' RACE reads, yielding one entry per CDR3 protein. The table includes some 71,000 distinct CDR3 sequences, about 5.4% detected once. The sample was blood, either unsorted or a sorted T cell fraction (not recorded which). Receptors originate from a male donor with ankylosing spondylitis or in good health (not recorded which).

This clonotype was picked up many times. This sequence joins TRBV4-1 and TRBJ1-5; 7 positions match TRBD1. The CDR3 extends over 15 amino acids. V was clipped by 4 bases and J by 2 bases; unmatched bases: 5. Looked up from germline, CDR1 is MGHRA and CDR2 is YSYEKL. CDR3 region: CASSLDQGGNQPQHF. DNA for the CDR3: TGCGCCAGCAGCCTTGACCAGGGGGGCAATCAGCCCCAGCATTTT.

This clonotype has at least ten counts. This chain connects TRBV12-3 or TRBV12-4 to TRBJ2-2; D gene uncertain. V was trimmed by 5 bases and J by 2 bases, leaving 6 bases between them. CDR3 length equals 13 residues. The CDR3 DNA reads as TGTGCCAGCAGTCCTAGTAACACCGGGGAGCTGTTTTTT. Translated: CASSPSNTGELFF.

This clonotype was recorded many times. This chain links TRBV5-1 with TRBJ2-3, with 10 bases matching TRBD2. This CDR3 is 16 amino acids long. Germline values: CDR1 SGHRS, CDR2 YFSETQ. The ends lost 1 base at V and 2 bases at J; junction bases unmatched: 4. The CDR3 coding sequence is TGCGCCAGCAGCTTGCGGACTAGCGGATTCACAGATACGCAGTATTTT. It codes for CASSLRTSGFTDTQYF.

This clonotype showed up many times. The V call is TRBV7-8, the J call TRBJ1-1; possibly TRBD1 for D (6 bases). Trimming shortened V by 4 bases and J by 5 bases, and 14 bases separated the two germline ends. CDR3 size: 14 residues. Germline loops: CDR1 SGHVS, CDR2 FQNEAQ. This chain's CDR3 is CASSSGALGTEAFF. The CDR3 DNA is TGTGCCAGCAGCTCAGGGGCTTTAGGGACTGAAGCTTTCTTT.

This clonotype was counted many times. The chain employs TRBV6-2 or TRBV6-3 and TRBJ2-4; 9 bases match TRBD1. This CDR3 region has 13 residues. Germline values: CDR1 MNHEY, CDR2 SVGEGT. With V trimmed by 5 bases and J by 7 bases, 3 bases remained unmatched. CDR3 in DNA: TGTGCCAGCAGTAGGGGGACAGGGAACATTCAGTACTTC. This encodes CASSRGTGNIQYF.

At least ten counts were recorded for this clonotype. The chain joins TRBV9 to TRBJ2-1; the D is unclear. From germline, CDR1 is SGDLS and CDR2 YYNGEE. CDR3 size: 16 residues. Trimming took off 0 bases at V and 2 bases at J, with 12 bases between the two ends. The DNA for the CDR3 is TGTGCCAGCAGCGTAGAAGACGCCTACGCCTACAATGAGCAGTTCTTC. It encodes CASSVEDAYAYNEQFF.

This clonotype was counted many times. This chain uses TRBV9 with TRBJ2-4; possible D gene TRBD2, 6 bases. Deletions cut 0 bases from V and 1 base from J, with 14 bases between. CDR3 length: 17 residues. Germline V lookup: CDR1 SGDLS, CDR2 YYNGEE. CDR3 bases: TGTGCCAGCAGCGTAGAGGACTACGGTCATGCCAAAAACATTCAGTACTTC. It encodes CASSVEDYGHAKNIQYF.

This clonotype was seen repeatedly, ten times or more. The V and J genes are TRBV19 and TRBJ2-5; possible D gene TRBD1, 5 bases. V lost 7 bases and J 1 base, leaving 10 bases between the germline ends. This CDR3 has 13 residues. Germline CDR1 and CDR2: LNHDA and SQIVND (reference sequence). Written as DNA, the CDR3 is TGTGCCAGTAACCCCCAGGGCCAAGAGACCCAGTACTTC. Its protein product is CASNPQGQETQYF.

This clonotype was detected ten times or more. The chain is built from TRBV11-2 and TRBJ1-2; D is unresolved. Germline loops: CDR1 SGHAT, CDR2 FQNNGV. V was shortened by 4 bases and J by 4 bases, with 16 bases between the two germline ends. The length of the CDR3 is 15 residues. The CDR3 loop reads CASSSLRSAGYGYTF. In DNA form, the CDR3 reads TGTGCCAGCAGCTCCCTCAGGTCCGCCGGCTATGGCTACACCTTC. Variable domain in full (rest from reference TRBV11-2 and TRBJ1-2): EAGVAQSPRYKIIEKRQSVAFWCNPISGHATLYWYQQILGQGPKLLIQFQNNGVVDDSQLPKDRFSAERLKGVDSTLKIQPAKLEDSAVYLCASSSLRSAGYGYTFGSGTRLTVV.

This clonotype was counted at least ten times. This chain connects TRBV5-1 to TRBJ2-7, with 9 bases identical to TRBD1. This CDR3 is built from 15 residues. Germline-derived CDR1 and CDR2 are SGHRS and YFSETQ. J lost 1 base, V lost 5 bases, and 7 bases had no gene match. CDR3 sequence reads: CASRFDRGFSYEQYF. DNA of the CDR3: TGCGCCAGCAGGTTCGACAGGGGGTTTTCCTACGAGCAGTACTTC.

This clonotype has ten or more counts. The V gene is TRBV29-1, the J gene TRBJ2-5; TRBD1 aligns across 9 bases. The CDR3 length is 14 residues. Germline CDR1 SQVTM, CDR2 ANQGSEA. J lost 5 bases, V lost 5 bases, and 9 bases had no gene match. CDR3 loop: CSVSQGARGETQYF. CDR3 sequence (DNA): TGCAGCGTTTCACAGGGGGCACGTGGGGAGACCCAGTACTTC.

This clonotype showed up many times. The V gene is TRBV10-3, the J gene TRBJ2-1; TRBD2 is a possible D gene (5 bases). V lost 0 bases and J lost 3, with 6 bases in between. Germline V CDR1 and CDR2: ENHRY, SYGVKD. This CDR3 spans 14 amino acids. CDR3 residues: CAISESGVYNEQFF. CDR3 coding DNA: TGTGCCATCAGTGAGTCGGGAGTCTACAATGAGCAGTTCTTC.

This clonotype was picked up many times. The chain links TRBV7-3 to TRBJ2-1; 7 bases are shared with TRBD2. The CDR3 contains 15 residues. Per the germline V gene, CDR1 is SGHTA and CDR2 is FQGTGA. The V and J ends lost 5 bases and 8 bases, in that order; junction bases with no gene match: 12. CDR3 DNA: TGTGCCAGCAGCCCCCTGGGTTCGGGGGGTGATGAGCAGTTCTTC. Protein sequence: CASSPLGSGGDEQFF.

The rearrangement joins TRBV19 to TRBJ2-2; D is uncertain. Trimming took off 3 bases at V and 0 bases at J, with 11 bases between the two ends. In germline, CDR1 is LNHDA, CDR2 SQIVND (reference sequence). The CDR3 covers 16 residues. The DNA of the CDR3 is TGTGCCAGTAGTATTCTCTGGAGAACGAACACCGGGGAGCTGTTTTTT. Translation gives CASSILWRTNTGELFF.